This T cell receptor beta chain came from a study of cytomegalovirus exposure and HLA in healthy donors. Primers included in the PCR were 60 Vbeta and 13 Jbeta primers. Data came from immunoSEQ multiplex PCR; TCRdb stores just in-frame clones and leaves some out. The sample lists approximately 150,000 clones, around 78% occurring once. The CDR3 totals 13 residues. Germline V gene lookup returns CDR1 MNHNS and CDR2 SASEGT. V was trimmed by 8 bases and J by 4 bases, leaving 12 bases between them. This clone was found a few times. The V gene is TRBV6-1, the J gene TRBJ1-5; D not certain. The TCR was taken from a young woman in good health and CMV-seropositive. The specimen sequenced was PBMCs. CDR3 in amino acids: CASGERWNQPQHF. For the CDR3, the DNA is TGTGCCAGCGGAGAACGGTGGAATCAGCCCCAGCATTTT.